The present T cell receptor beta chain was sequenced within a study of T cell responses to AZD1222 COVID-19 vaccine. Findings and caveats of the study: It was only a handful of AZD1222 recipients who were seropositive at baseline.

Using immunoSEQ multiplex PCR, the repertoire was profiled, and TCRdb retains in-frame clones only, with some absent. The profile shows 150,000 to 200,000 clones, 94% of them singletons. CDR1 and CDR2 (germline): MNHEY, SMNVEV (reference sequence). Trimming took 6 bases from V and 1 from J; bases not matched to a gene: 8. The CDR3 is 15 residues long. On this clone itself: The antigen is undetermined.

The rearrangement uses TRBV27 and TRBJ1-2; 7 bases agree with TRBD1. This material consisted of peripheral blood, taken 28 days after the second AZD1222 dose. This TCR came from an adult who received the AZD1222 COVID-19 vaccine. The CDR3 coding sequence is TGTGCCAGCAGGCCGGGACAGAGCCTTAACTATGGCTACACCTTC. Its protein is CASRPGQSLNYGYTF.